This TCR beta chain was identified in a study of blood T cell repertoires in COVID-19. The data were produced by immunoSEQ multiplex PCR, yet TCRdb's version contains in-frame clones alone and is incomplete. The sample gives 200,000 to 250,000 clones, about 88% of which show up once; approximately 4% is in the top ten. There are 15 residues in the CDR3. Per the germline V gene, CDR1 is SGHTS and CDR2 is YDEGEE. V lost 5 bases, J lost 5 bases, and 19 bases lay in between. Enrolled through a virtual design, the participants were between 18 and 89 years of age and came from about two dozen US areas. A case of COVID-19 had been met by exposed participants within 2 weeks before study entry.

The chain carries TRBV5-8 and TRBJ1-2; D may be TRBD1 (6 bases). The receptor comes from a woman in her 30s who had been exposed to COVID-19. Sequenced input: PBMCs or T cells enriched from blood (not recorded which). CDR3 region: CASRFPHRVLYGYTF. The CDR3 nucleotides read TGTGCCAGCAGGTTTCCTCACAGGGTACTTTATGGCTACACCTTC.